Listed below are T cell receptor beta chains from one sample, sequenced in a study of healthy donors' naive CD4 and CD8 T cells. TCRdb reanalysed the reads using MiXCR and keeps one entry per CDR3 protein. The data show about 180,000 distinct CDR3 sequences, 65% to 75% seen once. Sequencing used naive CD4+ and CD8+ T cells sorted from blood, pooled from several donors. Source of these receptors: a pool of human donors in good health; the sample pools cells from several healthy donors. The CDR3 runs from the conserved cysteine through the conserved F or W. D genes are given only for firm matches. Clone sizes are given selectively: once, few, many, or a class where the clone is expanded.

j_call v_call clone_size d_call cdr3_aa cdr3_nt
TRBJ2-7 TRBV6-5 - - CASSRRIPSYEQYF TGTGCCAGCAGTCGCCGGATTCCCTCCTACGAGCAGTACTTC
TRBJ1-1 TRBV19 - - CASSLRELVAEAFF TGTGCCAGTAGCTTACGGGAGCTAGTTGCTGAAGCTTTCTTT
TRBJ2-1 TRBV29-1 - TRBD2 CSVLLAVISYNEQFF TGCAGCGTTCTTCTAGCGGTGATCTCCTACAATGAGCAGTTCTTC
TRBJ1-3 TRBV30 - - CAWDSTSGNTIYF TGTGCCTGGGACAGCACCTCTGGAAACACCATATATTTT
TRBJ1-1 TRBV5-1 - TRBD1 CASSLVWTGGTEAFF TGCGCCAGCAGCTTGGTATGGACAGGGGGAACTGAAGCTTTCTTT
TRBJ2-7 TRBV20-1 once - CSASVARSYEQYF TGCAGTGCTAGTGTCGCCAGATCCTACGAGCAGTACTTC
TRBJ2-3 TRBV18 - TRBD2 CASSPGLAASTDTQYF TGTGCCAGCTCACCCGGACTAGCGGCCTCCACAGATACGCAGTATTTT
TRBJ2-5 TRBV2 few - CASSEGETQYF TGTGCCAGCAGTGAAGGCGAGACCCAGTACTTC
TRBJ1-3 TRBV10-3 once TRBD1 CAIKFGQGLSGNTIYF TGTGCCATCAAATTTGGACAGGGTCTCTCTGGAAACACCATATATTTT
TRBJ2-1 TRBV29-1 once - CSARLAYNEQFF TGCAGCGCCCGACTAGCCTACAATGAGCAGTTCTTC
TRBJ2-7 TRBV19 - - CASTLVYPGYEQYF TGTGCCAGTACCCTCGTTTATCCAGGCTACGAGCAGTACTTC
TRBJ2-5 TRBV29-1 - - CSVVVPGHQETQYF TGCAGCGTTGTTGTGCCGGGCCACCAAGAGACCCAGTACTTC
TRBJ1-1 TRBV6-2/TRBV6-3 - TRBD1 CASSEQGATSEAFF TGTGCCAGCAGCGAACAGGGGGCGACTAGTGAAGCTTTCTTT
TRBJ1-5 TRBV20-1 few - CSASGRTNQPQHF TGCAGTGCTAGCGGACGGACCAATCAGCCCCAGCATTTT
TRBJ2-1 TRBV29-1 - - CSVADRSSYNEQFF TGCAGCGTAGCTGACAGAAGCTCCTACAATGAGCAGTTCTTC
TRBJ2-1 TRBV15 - - CATRAYPEAYNEQFF TGTGCCACCCGGGCCTATCCTGAAGCTTACAATGAGCAGTTCTTC
TRBJ1-2 TRBV20-1 - TRBD1 CSATTGEDYGYTF TGCAGTGCAACTACAGGGGAGGACTATGGCTACACCTTC
TRBJ2-4 TRBV6-2/TRBV6-3 - - CASSSGIKNIQYF TGTGCCAGCAGTTCCGGAATCAAAAACATTCAGTACTTC
TRBJ1-2 TRBV10-3 - TRBD1 CAITATGDDGYTF TGTGCCATCACCGCCACAGGGGACGATGGCTACACCTTC
TRBJ2-7 TRBV27 - - CASRQGGEAYEQYF TGTGCCAGCAGGCAGGGTGGAGAAGCCTACGAGCAGTACTTC
TRBJ2-1 TRBV11-2 - - CASSTNREQFF TGTGCCAGCAGCACTAACCGGGAGCAGTTCTTC
TRBJ1-2 TRBV4-3 - - CASSQDSGSLIRYGYTF TGCGCCAGCAGCCAAGATTCAGGGAGTCTGATACGCTATGGCTACACCTTC
TRBJ2-4 TRBV19 - TRBD1 CASSIGGTGGRENIQYF TGTGCCAGTAGTATCGGAGGGACAGGGGGCCGGGAAAACATTCAGTACTTC
TRBJ2-5 TRBV24-1 - TRBD2 CATSVSGAGKETQYF TGTGCCACCAGTGTGAGCGGGGCGGGAAAGGAGACCCAGTACTTC
TRBJ2-7 TRBV29-1 - TRBD1 CSVARDRTYEQYF TGCAGCGTGGCAAGGGACAGAACATACGAGCAGTACTTC
TRBJ2-5 TRBV6-5 - - CASSPTETQYF TGTGCCAGCAGTCCGACAGAGACCCAGTACTTC
TRBJ2-3 TRBV20-1 - - CSAGDPRTDTQYF TGCAGTGCTGGGGACCCTCGCACAGATACGCAGTATTTT
TRBJ2-5 TRBV29-1 - - CSVEDLGSAEETQYF TGCAGCGTTGAAGATCTGGGCTCGGCGGAGGAGACCCAGTACTTC
TRBJ2-5 TRBV20-1 - - CSAKGQGQETQYF TGCAGTGCTAAGGGGCAGGGCCAAGAGACCCAGTACTTC